This TCR beta chain was sequenced in a study of T cell responses to AZD1222 COVID-19 vaccine. Study-wide results and limits: Targeting of unmutated variant regions was reportedly seen in nearly half of spike-specific TCRs. The repertoires were collected only after the peak T cell response. Donors in the cohort were predominantly white British and more often female, and clonal diversity was possibly underestimated. Spike as a whole was targeted by vaccine-associated CD4 TCRs, dominant at 160-218 and 743-854.

Profiling relied on immunoSEQ multiplex PCR, and the TCRdb table lists in-frame clones only, not all of them. The sample has approximately 170,000 clones, approximately 90% seen once. With respect to this clone: What it recognizes is unknown.

Trimming stripped 4 bases from V and 6 bases from J, with 14 bases between. CDR3 size: 15 residues. Germline CDR1 reads SGHNT; CDR2 reads YYREEE (reference sequence). The receptor was isolated from an adult who received the AZD1222 COVID-19 vaccine. The sample consisted of peripheral blood, taken 28 days after the second AZD1222 dose. V gene TRBV5-4 combines with J gene TRBJ1-6; D not resolved. The CDR3 region is CASSPGGQVNSPLHF. CDR3 DNA: TGTGCCAGCAGCCCGGGAGGCCAGGTTAATTCACCCCTCCACTTT. The whole variable domain, remainder taken from reference TRBV5-4 and TRBJ1-6, is ETGVTQSPTHLIKTRGQQVTLRCSSQSGHNTVSWYQQALGQGPQFIFQYYREEENGRGNFPPRFSGLQFPNYSSELNVNALELDDSALYLCASSPGGQVNSPLHFGNGTRLTVT.